Listed below are T cell receptor beta chains from one sample, sequenced in a study of shared clonotypes between healthy human individuals. Data came from immunoSEQ multiplex PCR; TCRdb stores just in-frame clones and leaves some out. This repertoire shows approximately 180,000 clones, around 93% found once; its top ten account for roughly 0.07%. The sequencing input was naive CD4+ T cells sorted from blood. These receptor sequences come from a woman aged 25 to 39 in good health. Both conserved end residues are part of each CDR3. The D gene is left open where the match is weak. Clone size appears in some rows only: once, few, many, or a class for an expanded clone.

>TRBJ1-4|TRBD1|NA|TRBV7-6
CASSHGTEHEKLFF
TGTGCCAGCAGCCACGGGACAGAACATGAAAAACTGTTTTTT
>TRBJ2-7|TRBD2|NA|TRBV28
CASSPTSGFYEQYF
TGTGCCAGCTCACCGACTAGCGGGTTTTACGAGCAGTACTTC
>TRBJ2-7|TRBD2|NA|TRBV18
CASSPSGTSAEQYF
TGTGCCAGCTCACCCTCCGGGACTAGCGCCGAGCAGTACTTC
>TRBJ2-5|TRBD2|NA|TRBV9
CASSVALLAGVETQYF
TGTGCCAGCAGCGTAGCTCTACTAGCGGGAGTAGAGACCCAGTACTTC
>TRBJ2-7|NA|NA|TRBV29-1
CSVGYRASGEQYF
TGCAGCGTTGGATACAGGGCCTCCGGCGAGCAGTACTTC
>TRBJ1-5|NA|NA|TRBV6-1
CASSRNSNQPQHF
TGTGCCAGCAGTCGAAATAGCAATCAGCCCCAGCATTTT
>TRBJ2-7|TRBD1|NA|TRBV28
CASSFSGTATYEQYF
TGTGCCAGCAGTTTTTCCGGGACAGCGACCTACGAGCAGTACTTC
>TRBJ2-7|TRBD1|NA|TRBV7-9
CASSLAGQNTYEQYF
TGTGCCAGCAGCTTAGCGGGACAGAATACCTACGAGCAGTACTTC
>TRBJ2-7|NA|NA|TRBV29-1
CSVGQTYEQYF
TGCAGCGTTGGACAGACCTACGAGCAGTACTTC
>TRBJ2-7|NA|NA|TRBV11-1
CASSLELGVQYF
TGTGCCAGCAGCTTAGAATTGGGAGTGCAGTACTTC
>TRBJ1-4|TRBD1|NA|TRBV5-1
CASSPGTVKNEKLFF
TGCGCCAGCAGCCCCGGGACAGTCAAAAATGAAAAACTGTTTTTT
>TRBJ2-4|NA|NA|TRBV28
CASTEVGAAKNIQYF
TGTGCCAGCACGGAGGTAGGGGCAGCCAAAAACATTCAGTACTTC
>TRBJ2-7|NA|once|TRBV21-1
CASSANKREVSYEQYF
TGTGCCAGCTCTGCAAATAAGCGGGAGGTCTCCTACGAGCAGTACTTC
>TRBJ2-7|TRBD1|NA|TRBV27
CASWDSGRYEQYF
TGTGCCAGCTGGGACAGCGGTCGCTACGAGCAGTACTTC
>TRBJ1-2|NA|NA|TRBV7-9
CASTLASGLGYTF
TGTGCCAGCACCTTAGCATCCGGGTTAGGCTACACCTTC
>TRBJ2-5|NA|NA|TRBV19
CASSIDLGSQETQYF
TGTGCCAGTAGTATAGATCTAGGCAGTCAAGAGACCCAGTACTTC
>TRBJ1-4|NA|NA|TRBV5-1
CASSLHITNEKLFF
TGCGCCAGCAGCTTACATATCACTAATGAAAAACTGTTTTTT
>TRBJ2-5|NA|once|TRBV28
CASSLGGQQGTGTQYF
TGTGCCAGCAGTTTGGGAGGGCAGCAGGGGACGGGGACCCAGTACTTC
>TRBJ2-4|NA|NA|TRBV2
CASSETAAENIQYF
TGTGCCAGCAGTGAGACAGCCGCTGAAAACATTCAGTACTTC
>TRBJ1-2|NA|NA|TRBV19
CASKVQASSSGYTF
TGTGCCAGTAAGGTGCAGGCAAGTTCTTCCGGCTACACCTTC
>TRBJ2-2|NA|NA|TRBV30
CASPLSAGELFF
TGTGCCTCTCCGTTAAGTGCCGGGGAGCTGTTTTTT
>TRBJ2-1|NA|NA|TRBV2
CASSVGLPNEQFF
TGTGCCAGCAGCGTAGGACTCCCAAATGAGCAGTTCTTC
>TRBJ1-1|NA|NA|TRBV28
CASSGGGNMNTEAFF
TGTGCCAGCAGCGGCGGGGGGAACATGAACACTGAAGCTTTCTTT
>TRBJ2-7|TRBD2|NA|TRBV7-6
CASSLGGAGGYEQYF
TGTGCCAGCAGCTTAGGTGGAGCGGGGGGCTACGAGCAGTACTTC
>TRBJ2-7|NA|NA|TRBV10-1
CASSGRVRGEQYF
TGCGCCAGCAGTGGGCGGGTGAGGGGCGAGCAGTACTTC
>TRBJ2-7|TRBD2|NA|TRBV27
CASSFSSGSYEQYF
TGTGCCAGCAGTTTTTCTAGCGGGAGTTACGAGCAGTACTTC
>TRBJ1-1|TRBD1|NA|TRBV7-9
CASSSRDSEAFF
TGTGCCAGCAGCTCCCGGGACAGTGAAGCTTTCTTT
>TRBJ2-1|TRBD1|NA|TRBV15
CATSSGQGVSNEQFF
TGTGCCACCAGCAGCGGACAGGGGGTTAGCAATGAGCAGTTCTTC
>TRBJ2-1|NA|NA|TRBV10-1
CASSSQDRSLLNEQFF
TGCGCCAGCAGTTCACAGGACCGATCCCTCCTCAATGAGCAGTTCTTC
>TRBJ1-4|NA|NA|TRBV6-1
CASSDRRGANEKLFF
TGTGCCAGCAGTGATAGGAGAGGGGCTAATGAAAAACTGTTTTTT
>TRBJ1-5|NA|NA|TRBV6-1
CASRPGQSNQPQHF
TGTGCCAGCAGACCCGGACAGTCGAATCAGCCCCAGCATTTT
>TRBJ1-5|NA|NA|TRBV6-1
CASRAPQGAQPQHF
TGTGCCAGCAGGGCCCCTCAGGGAGCGCAGCCCCAGCATTTT
>TRBJ2-7|TRBD2|NA|TRBV6-5
CASSTSGRAGEQYF
TGTGCCAGCAGTACTAGCGGGAGGGCAGGGGAGCAGTACTTC
>TRBJ2-5|TRBD1|NA|TRBV5-1
CASSEPETGAQTQYF
TGCGCCAGCAGCGAACCGGAGACAGGGGCCCAGACCCAGTACTTC
>TRBJ1-1|NA|NA|TRBV5-8
CASSRRLNTEAFF
TGTGCCAGCAGCCGACGTCTGAACACTGAAGCTTTCTTT
>TRBJ1-2|NA|NA|TRBV28
CASSRGDNYGYTF
TGTGCCAGCAGCCGCGGGGATAACTATGGCTACACCTTC
>TRBJ2-1|TRBD1|NA|TRBV5-6
CASSLRTGAYNEQFF
TGTGCCAGCAGCTTGAGGACAGGGGCCTACAATGAGCAGTTCTTC
>TRBJ1-5|NA|NA|TRBV19
CASTSISNQPQHF
TGTGCCAGTACGTCCATTAGCAATCAGCCCCAGCATTTT
>TRBJ1-5|TRBD1|NA|TRBV25-1
CASSDSTGGIAIQPQHF
TGTGCCAGCAGTGACTCGACAGGGGGAATAGCGATACAGCCCCAGCATTTT
>TRBJ2-4|TRBD2|NA|TRBV19
CASSPRTSGRGKNIQYF
TGTGCCAGTAGTCCGAGGACTAGCGGGAGGGGAAAAAACATTCAGTACTTC
>TRBJ1-2|NA|NA|TRBV5-1
CASSLTGGPGYTF
TGCGCCAGCAGCTTGACGGGGGGCCCTGGCTACACCTTC
>TRBJ2-7|TRBD2|NA|TRBV4-1
CASSQESAGELEQYF
TGCGCCAGCAGCCAAGAATCGGCGGGAGAACTCGAGCAGTACTTC
>TRBJ2-5|NA|NA|TRBV2
CASSSGTDYQETQYF
TGTGCCAGCAGTTCCGGGACTGATTACCAAGAGACCCAGTACTTC
>TRBJ2-7|NA|NA|TRBV10-2
CASTPAGFSYEQYF
TGCGCCAGCACACCAGCGGGCTTCTCCTACGAGCAGTACTTC
>TRBJ1-2|NA|NA|TRBV28
CASIGIDYGYTF
TGTGCCAGCATAGGTATAGACTATGGCTACACCTTC
>TRBJ1-1|NA|NA|TRBV7-9
CASSLGGRVTEAFF
TGTGCCAGCAGCTTAGGGGGGAGGGTCACTGAAGCTTTCTTT
>TRBJ1-2|TRBD1|NA|TRBV28
CASRRRQGGGYTF
TGTGCCAGCAGGCGCCGACAGGGAGGTGGCTACACCTTC
>TRBJ1-1|TRBD1|NA|TRBV7-9
CASSDRVLGEAFF
TGTGCCAGCAGCGACAGGGTCCTGGGTGAAGCTTTCTTT